This T cell receptor beta chain was captured by sequencing in a study of shared clonotypes between healthy human individuals. Study-wide results and limits: For naive CD4 cells, around 5.1% of clonotypes were shared across a handful of donors.

Concerning this clone itself: The antigen is undetermined. Germline is not matched at one junction end, which may reflect a read error.

TCRdb keeps only in-frame clones here, not all; method: immunoSEQ multiplex PCR. The sample yields about 190,000 clones, over 50% seen once. CDR3 length equals 14 residues. From germline, CDR1 is SEHNR and CDR2 FQNEAQ (reference sequence). The donor population consisted of healthy HIV-negative adults with no recent acute infections or vaccinations. The rearrangement joins TRBV7-9 to TRBJ2-7; the D is unclear. The receptor comes from a man aged 30-40 years in good health. Sequenced material: memory CD4+ T cells sorted from blood. Specified subset: CD45RA-negative fraction. The CDR3 here is CASSLGSLFGEQYF. The CDR3 nucleotides read TGTGCCAGCAGTTTAGGTTCCCTCTTTGGGGAGCAGTACTTC.